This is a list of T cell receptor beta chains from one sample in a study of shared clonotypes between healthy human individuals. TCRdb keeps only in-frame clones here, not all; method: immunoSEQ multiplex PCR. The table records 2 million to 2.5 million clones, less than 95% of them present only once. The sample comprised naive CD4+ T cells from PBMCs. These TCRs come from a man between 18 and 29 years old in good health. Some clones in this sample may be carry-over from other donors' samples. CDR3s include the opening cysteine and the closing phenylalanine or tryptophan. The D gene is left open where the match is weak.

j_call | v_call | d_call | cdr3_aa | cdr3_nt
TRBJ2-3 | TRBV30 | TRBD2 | CAWSGMGQGYSGSMGNTDTQYF | TGTGCCTGGAGTGGCATGGGGCAAGGTTATAGCGGGAGCATGGGGAACACAGATACGCAGTATTTT
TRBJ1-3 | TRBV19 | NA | CASSIAFLSSGNTIYF | TGTGCCAGTAGTATAGCCTTCCTATCCTCTGGAAACACCATATATTTT
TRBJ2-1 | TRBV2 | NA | CASSDDWMTEQFF | TGTGCCAGCAGTGATGACTGGATGACTGAGCAGTTCTTC
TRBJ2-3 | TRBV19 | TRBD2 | CASSSGGPRPDTQYF | TGTGCCAGTAGTTCGGGAGGGCCACGCCCAGATACGCAGTATTTT
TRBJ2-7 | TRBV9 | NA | CASSDRGPLGPGSYEQYF | TGTGCCAGCAGCGATAGAGGACCGTTAGGACCGGGGTCCTACGAGCAGTACTTC
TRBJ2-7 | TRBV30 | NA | CAWSADRYEQYF | TGTGCCTGGAGTGCCGACCGCTACGAGCAGTACTTC
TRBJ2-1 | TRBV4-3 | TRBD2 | CASSQESLTSGSYEQFF | TGCGCCAGCAGCCAAGAATCGTTAACTAGCGGGAGCTATGAGCAGTTCTTC
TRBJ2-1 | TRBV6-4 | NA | CASSDSKGGAIF | TGTGCCAGCAGTGACTCGAAGGGTGGGGCGATCTTC
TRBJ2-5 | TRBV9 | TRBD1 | CASSVGGRGREETQYF | TGTGCCAGCAGCGTAGGGGGTAGGGGGCGCGAGGAGACCCAGTACTTC
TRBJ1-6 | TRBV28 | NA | CASSLFTDNSPLHF | TGTGCCAGCAGTTTATTTACGGATAATTCACCCCTCCACTTT
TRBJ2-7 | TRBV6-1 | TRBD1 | CASSETGLNEQYF | TGTGCCAGCAGTGAGACAGGGTTGAACGAGCAGTACTTC
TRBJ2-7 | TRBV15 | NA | CATSRDTEDEQYF | TGTGCCACCAGCAGAGATACTGAGGACGAGCAGTACTTC
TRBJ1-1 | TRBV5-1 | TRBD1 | CASSASGGHEAFF | TGCGCCAGCAGCGCATCAGGGGGCCACGAGGCTTTCTTT
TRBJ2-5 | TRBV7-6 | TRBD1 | CASSSYRGPQETQYF | TGTGCCAGCAGCTCGTACAGGGGCCCACAAGAGACCCAGTACTTC
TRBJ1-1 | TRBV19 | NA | CASSIEGRTEAFF | TGTGCCAGTAGTATAGAAGGGAGGACTGAAGCTTTCTTT